The 24 T cell receptor beta chains below come from one sample, sequenced in a study of T cell responses to AZD1222 COVID-19 vaccine. Profiling relied on immunoSEQ multiplex PCR, and the TCRdb table lists in-frame clones only, not all of them. The table has over 70,000 clones, about 86% seen once. The sequenced sample was peripheral blood, obtained on day 0 of MenACWY control vaccination. These receptors were taken from an adult in good health.

The rearrangement uses TRBV4-3 and TRBJ1-1, with unresolved D. Germline V gene data show CDR1 as LGHNA and CDR2 as YSLEER. Trimming stripped 1 base from V and 0 bases from J, with 12 bases between. The CDR3 covers 16 residues. CDR3 nucleotides: TGCGCCAGCAGCCAAGTCGGCCAGCTTATGAACACTGAAGCTTTCTTT. Translated, it gives CASSQVGQLMNTEAFF.

V gene TRBV11-2 combines with J gene TRBJ1-3; the D is unclear. V was clipped by 3 bases and J by 0 bases, with 9 bases between them. CDR1 and CDR2 from the germline V gene are SGHAT and FQNNGV. The CDR3 loop spans 15 amino acids. DNA of the CDR3: TGTGCCAGCAGCTTCGGGCCGCGCTCTGGAAACACCATATATTTT. Translated: CASSFGPRSGNTIYF. Based on the CDR3 plus reference TRBV11-2 and TRBJ1-3, the full variable domain is EAGVAQSPRYKIIEKRQSVAFWCNPISGHATLYWYQQILGQGPKLLIQFQNNGVVDDSQLPKDRFSAERLKGVDSTLKIQPAKLEDSAVYLCASSFGPRSGNTIYFGEGSWLTVV.

For the CDR3, the DNA is TGTGCCAGCAGGGGGACAGGGGGCTGGAATCAGCCCCAGCATTTT. The encoded protein is CASRGTGGWNQPQHF. The chain is built from TRBV28 and TRBJ1-5, with 12 bases fitting TRBD1. This CDR3 spans 15 amino acids. The V segment lost 6 bases and the J segment 4 bases; nucleotides outside the gene matches: 4. Germline loops: CDR1 MDHEN, CDR2 SYDVKM.

The CDR3 region is CASSRIDSDEQYF. CDR3 coding DNA: TGTGCCAGCAGCCGCATAGACAGTGACGAGCAGTACTTC. The rearrangement uses TRBV28 and TRBJ2-7, with D possibly matching TRBD1 (5 bases). Trimming took 6 bases from V and 5 from J, leaving 14 bases between them. CDR1 and CDR2 (germline): MDHEN, SYDVKM. This CDR3 spans 13 amino acids.

The rearrangement joins TRBV30 to TRBJ1-6; 7 positions agree with TRBD1. J was trimmed by 6 bases and V by 0 bases; bases with no gene match: 2. The length of the CDR3 is 14 residues. In germline, CDR1 is GTSNPN, CDR2 SVGIG (reference sequence). The CDR3 region has the DNA TGTGCCTGGAGTGTACGACAGGGTAATTCACCCCTCCACTTT. The encoded protein is CAWSVRQGNSPLHF.

V is TRBV7-2 and J is TRBJ2-1, with TRBD2 matching over 13 bases. The CDR3 covers 17 residues. V lost 4 bases to trimming and J lost 4 bases; unmatched junction nucleotides: 7. In germline, CDR1 is SGHTA, CDR2 FQGNSA. The CDR3 coding sequence is TGTGCCAGCAGCTCACGACTAGCGGGGGGCCCATACAATGAGCAGTTCTTC. Its translation is CASSSRLAGGPYNEQFF.

The V call is TRBV20-1, the J call TRBJ2-2, with unresolved D. Germline V gene lookup returns CDR1 DFQATT and CDR2 SNEGSKA (reference sequence). V shed 3 bases and J shed 7 bases, with 12 bases lying between them. This CDR3 is built from 13 residues. CDR3 loop: CSASQSFGGELFF. DNA for the CDR3: TGCAGTGCTAGTCAGAGCTTCGGCGGGGAGCTGTTTTTT.

This chain links TRBV23-1 with TRBJ1-1; D gene unclear. TRBV23-1 is recorded as an ORF, its role being uncertain. This CDR3 contains 14 residues. With 2 bases removed from V and 5 bases from J, the gap between germline ends came to 12 bases. The CDR3 DNA reads as TGCGCCAGCAGTCAAGGGAAGGGAGAGACTGAAGCTTTCTTT. Its protein is CASSQGKGETEAFF.

The V call is TRBV9, the J call TRBJ2-1, with TRBD2 matching over 8 bases. The ends lost 3 bases at V and 4 bases at J; junction bases unmatched: 9. Germline V lookup: CDR1 SGDLS, CDR2 YYNGEE. This CDR3 is 16 amino acids long. The CDR3 loop is CASSATPGGSYNEQFF. The CDR3 DNA follows: TGTGCCAGCAGCGCCACCCCGGGAGGGTCTTACAATGAGCAGTTCTTC.

This clone was detected a few times. The chain recombines TRBV10-2 with TRBJ1-2, with TRBD1 identical over 8 bases. CDR1 and CDR2 (germline): WSHSY, SAAADI. This CDR3 contains 14 residues. V gave up 4 bases and J gave up 7 bases; unmatched junction bases: 8. The CDR3 region is CASSVTGQASGYTF. CDR3 sequence (DNA): TGCGCCAGCAGTGTTACGGGACAGGCCTCTGGCTACACCTTC.

The rearrangement links TRBV4-1 to TRBJ1-3, with 11 bases aligning to TRBD1. CDR1 is MGHRA, CDR2 YSYEKL, per germline. The CDR3 spans 17 residues. J was trimmed by 8 bases and V by 0 bases; bases with no gene match: 9. CDR3 sequence: CASSQEVSGTGGYTIYF. The CDR3 coding sequence is TGCGCCAGCAGCCAAGAAGTATCCGGGACAGGGGGATACACCATATATTTT.

The chain couples TRBV4-2 to TRBJ1-2, with D uncertain. The length of the CDR3 is 14 residues. Germline lookup yields CDR1 LGHNA and CDR2 YNFKEQ. Trimming shortened V by 0 bases and J by 3 bases, and 8 bases separated the two germline ends. This CDR3 reads CASSQERADYGYTF. CDR3 nucleotides: TGTGCCAGCAGCCAAGAGAGGGCAGACTATGGCTACACCTTC.

This clone was counted a single time. The chain links TRBV5-6 to TRBJ1-1; a possible D gene is TRBD1 (5 bases). There are 11 residues in the CDR3. CDR1 is SGHDT and CDR2 is YYEEEE in the germline V gene. V shed 4 bases and J shed 8 bases, with 9 bases lying between them. The CDR3 region has the DNA TGTGCCAGCAGCATAGGGGAGGAAGCTTTCTTT. This codes for CASSIGEEAFF. Filled out from reference TRBV5-6 and TRBJ1-1, the complete variable domain reads DAGVTQSPTHLIKTRGQQVTLRCSPKSGHDTVSWYQQALGQGPQFIFQYYEEEERQRGNFPDRFSGHQFPNYSSELNVNALLLGDSALYLCASSIGEEAFFGQGTRLTVV.

The chain carries TRBV7-8 and TRBJ1-1; 7 bases align to TRBD1. The CDR3 totals 14 residues. Germline lookup yields CDR1 SGHVS and CDR2 FQNEAQ. J was trimmed by 7 bases and V by 5 bases; bases with no gene match: 10. For the CDR3, the DNA is TGTGCCAGCAGCCCTCGGACAGGACGAGGTGAAGCTTTCTTT. This translates into CASSPRTGRGEAFF.

The rearrangement uses TRBV29-1 and TRBJ2-2; 7 nucleotides line up with TRBD1. V lost 5 bases and J lost 1; bases outside the gene matches: 4. This CDR3 is 14 amino acids long. Germline CDR1 SQVTM, CDR2 ANQGSEA. The DNA for the CDR3 is TGCAGCGTTTCCGACAGGGTGAACACCGGGGAGCTGTTTTTT. Protein: CSVSDRVNTGELFF.

The CDR3 loop reads CASSFQGTYGYTF. For the CDR3, the DNA is TGTGCCAGCAGCTTCCAGGGGACCTATGGCTACACCTTC. The chain joins TRBV5-5 to TRBJ1-2; weak D call: TRBD1 (6 bases). The CDR3 length is 13 residues. The V gene lost 2 bases and the J gene lost 4 bases, with 9 bases spanning the gap. The germline gives CDR1 SGHKS, CDR2 YYEKEE (reference sequence).

The chain carries TRBV15 and TRBJ2-5; 7 bases line up with TRBD2. CDR3 length: 15 residues. With 1 base clipped from V and 1 base from J, the junction kept 3 bases outside the gene matches. Germline V gene data show CDR1 as LNHNV and CDR2 as YYDKDF (reference sequence). The CDR3 reads CATSRGLAAQETQYF. The CDR3 coding sequence is TGTGCCACCAGCAGAGGACTAGCTGCCCAAGAGACCCAGTACTTC. The whole variable domain, filled in from reference TRBV15 and TRBJ2-5, reads DAMVIQNPRYQVTQFGKPVTLSCSQTLNHNVMYWYQQKSSQAPKLLFHYYDKDFNNEADTPDNFQSRRPNTSFCFLDIRSPGLGDTAMYLCATSRGLAAQETQYFGPGTRLLVL.

This chain links TRBV6-6 with TRBJ1-4; unclear D gene. The germline gives CDR1 MNHNY, CDR2 SVGAGI (reference sequence). The CDR3 has 15 residues. V was cut by 0 bases and J by 4 bases, with 9 bases left in between. This CDR3 reads CASSYSPGHNEKLFF. CDR3 coding DNA: TGTGCCAGCAGTTACTCGCCCGGGCATAATGAAAAACTGTTTTTT.

V usage is TRBV3-1 (or the pseudogene TRBV3-2) and J usage is TRBJ2-5; D possibly corresponds to TRBD2 (6 bases). Trimming left V 0 bases short and J 5 bases short, with 13 bases between. CDR3 length: 15 amino acids. Germline V gene data show CDR1 as LGHDT and CDR2 as YNNKEL (reference sequence). The CDR3 sequence is CASSQDWGGKETQYF. CDR3 nucleotide sequence: TGTGCCAGCAGCCAAGATTGGGGAGGAAAGGAGACCCAGTACTTC.

The gene calls are TRBV15 and TRBJ1-4; 8 bases fit TRBD1. The CDR3 consists of 15 residues. V lost 1 base to trimming and J lost 5 bases; unmatched junction nucleotides: 3. Germline loops: CDR1 LNHNV, CDR2 YYDKDF (reference sequence). The CDR3 protein is CATSRGTGQNEKLFF. The DNA of the CDR3 is TGTGCCACCAGCAGAGGGACAGGGCAAAATGAAAAACTGTTTTTT.

The chain is built from TRBV7-2 and TRBJ1-2, with 8 bases matching TRBD1. The CDR3 runs to 15 residues. The J segment lost 0 bases and the V segment lost 1 base, leaving 1 base of the junction unmatched. Looked up from germline, CDR1 is SGHTA and CDR2 is FQGNSA. The chain's CDR3 is CASSLVTGANYGYTF. The CDR3 coding sequence is TGTGCCAGCAGCTTAGTGACAGGGGCTAACTATGGCTACACCTTC.

Regarding this clone: The same CDR3 can be traced to other DNA sequences in this sample. The V call is TRBV7-3, the J call TRBJ1-1, with 8 bases that match TRBD1. The germline V gene encodes CDR1 SGHTA and CDR2 FQGTGA. The CDR3 has 14 residues. The J segment lost 4 bases and the V segment lost 5 bases, leaving 6 bases of the junction unmatched. CDR3 in amino acids: CASSGQGPGTEAFF. CDR3 nucleotides: TGTGCCAGCAGCGGACAGGGCCCGGGCACTGAAGCTTTCTTT.

This clone has just one count. The CDR3 region has the DNA TGTGCCAGCAGACAGGGCTCCTCTGGAAACACCATATATTTT. It yields the protein CASRQGSSGNTIYF. The chain employs TRBV4-2 and TRBJ1-3; tentative D call: TRBD1 (6 bases). This CDR3 comprises 14 residues. The germline V and J ends were trimmed by 6 bases and 0 bases, with 9 bases remaining between them. Germline CDR1 is LGHNA and CDR2 is YNFKEQ.

The chain has TRBV5-4 and TRBJ2-7, with 10 bases fitting TRBD2. This CDR3 spans 15 amino acids. V gave up 0 bases and J gave up 1 base; unmatched junction bases: 1. The V gene's germline CDR1 is SGHNT and CDR2 YYREEE (reference sequence). CDR3 region: CASSLELAGSYEQYF. For the CDR3, the DNA is TGTGCCAGCAGCTTGGAACTAGCGGGGTCCTACGAGCAGTACTTC.